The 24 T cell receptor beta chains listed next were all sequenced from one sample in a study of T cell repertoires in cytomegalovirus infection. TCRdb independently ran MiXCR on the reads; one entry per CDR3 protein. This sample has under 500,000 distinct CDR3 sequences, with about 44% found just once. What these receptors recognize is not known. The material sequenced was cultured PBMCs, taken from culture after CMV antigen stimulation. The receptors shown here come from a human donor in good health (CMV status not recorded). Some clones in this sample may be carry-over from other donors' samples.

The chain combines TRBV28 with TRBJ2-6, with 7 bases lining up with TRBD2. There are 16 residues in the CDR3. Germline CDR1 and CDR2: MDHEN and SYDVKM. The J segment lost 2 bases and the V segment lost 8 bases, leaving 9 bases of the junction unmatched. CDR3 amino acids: CASGDGGSAGANVLTF. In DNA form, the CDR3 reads TGTGCCAGCGGGGACGGGGGGTCCGCTGGGGCCAACGTCCTGACTTTC.

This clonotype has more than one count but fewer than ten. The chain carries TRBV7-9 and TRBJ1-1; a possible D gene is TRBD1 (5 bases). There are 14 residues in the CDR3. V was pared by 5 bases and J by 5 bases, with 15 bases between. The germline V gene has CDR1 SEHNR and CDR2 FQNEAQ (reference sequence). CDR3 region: CASSPRGRVTEAFF. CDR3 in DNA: TGTGCCAGCAGCCCACGGGGCAGGGTTACTGAAGCTTTCTTT.

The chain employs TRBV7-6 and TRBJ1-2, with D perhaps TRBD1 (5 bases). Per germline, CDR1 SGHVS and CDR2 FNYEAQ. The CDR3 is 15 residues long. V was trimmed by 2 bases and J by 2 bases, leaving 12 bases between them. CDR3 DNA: TGTGCCAGCAGCTTAATTGGGCACAGGAACTATGGCTACACCTTC. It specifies CASSLIGHRNYGYTF.

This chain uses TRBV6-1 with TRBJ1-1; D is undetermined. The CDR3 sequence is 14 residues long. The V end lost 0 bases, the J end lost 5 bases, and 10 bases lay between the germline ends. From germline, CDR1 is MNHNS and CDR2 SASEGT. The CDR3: CASSEAGGWTEAFF. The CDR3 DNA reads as TGTGCCAGCAGTGAAGCGGGCGGGTGGACTGAAGCTTTCTTT.

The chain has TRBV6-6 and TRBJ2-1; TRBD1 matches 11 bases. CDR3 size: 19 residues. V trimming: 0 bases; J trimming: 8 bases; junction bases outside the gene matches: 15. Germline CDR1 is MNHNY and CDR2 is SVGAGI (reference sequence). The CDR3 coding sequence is TGTGCCAGCAGTTACTCGGTAGGACAGGGGGCGCGGGGTGTTCATGAGCAGTTCTTC. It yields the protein CASSYSVGQGARGVHEQFF.

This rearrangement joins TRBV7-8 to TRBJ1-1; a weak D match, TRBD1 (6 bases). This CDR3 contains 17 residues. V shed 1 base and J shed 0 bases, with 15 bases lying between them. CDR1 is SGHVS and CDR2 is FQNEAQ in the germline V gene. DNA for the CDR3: TGTGCCAGCAGCTTAGGGGGGGCAGGGAACGTGAACACTGAAGCTTTCTTT. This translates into CASSLGGAGNVNTEAFF.

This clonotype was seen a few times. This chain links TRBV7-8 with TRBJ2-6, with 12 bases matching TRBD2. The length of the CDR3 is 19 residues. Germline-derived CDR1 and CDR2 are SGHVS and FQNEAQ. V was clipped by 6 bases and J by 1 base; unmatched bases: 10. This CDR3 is CASRPPRTSGTSGANVLTF. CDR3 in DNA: TGTGCCAGCAGACCTCCCCGGACTAGCGGGACGTCTGGGGCCAACGTCCTGACTTTC.

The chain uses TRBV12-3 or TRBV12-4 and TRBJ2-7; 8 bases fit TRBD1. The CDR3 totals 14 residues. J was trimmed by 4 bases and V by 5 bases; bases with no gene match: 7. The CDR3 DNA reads TGTGCCAGCAGTCGACAGGGGATAAGATACGAGCAGTACTTC. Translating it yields CASSRQGIRYEQYF.

CDR3 amino acids: CASSLRDRPNTEAFF. The DNA of the CDR3 is TGTGCCAGCAGCTTAAGGGACAGGCCGAACACTGAAGCTTTCTTT. The V gene is TRBV7-9, the J gene TRBJ1-1, with TRBD1 matching over 8 bases. J was trimmed by 1 base and V by 2 bases; bases with no gene match: 3. The CDR3 length is 15 residues. Per the germline V gene, CDR1 is SEHNR and CDR2 is FQNEAQ (reference sequence). Using reference TRBV7-9 and TRBJ1-1 for the parts outside the CDR3, the full variable domain is DTGVSQNPRHKITKRGQNVTFRCDPISEHNRLYWYRQTLGQGPEFLTYFQNEAQLEKSRLLSDRFSAERPKGSFSTLEIQRTEQGDSAMYLCASSLRDRPNTEAFFGQGTRLTVV.

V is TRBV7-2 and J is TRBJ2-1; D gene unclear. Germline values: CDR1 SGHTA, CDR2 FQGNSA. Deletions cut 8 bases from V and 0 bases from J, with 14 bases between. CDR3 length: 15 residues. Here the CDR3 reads CASCSGQSSYNEQFF. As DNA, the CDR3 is TGTGCCAGCTGCTCCGGCCAGAGCTCCTACAATGAGCAGTTCTTC. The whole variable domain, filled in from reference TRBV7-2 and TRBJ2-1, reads GAGVSQSPSNKVTEKGKDVELRCDPISGHTALYWYRQSLGQGLEFLIYFQGNSAPDKSGLPSDRFSAERTGGSVSTLTIQRTQQEDSAVYLCASCSGQSSYNEQFFGPGTRLTVL.

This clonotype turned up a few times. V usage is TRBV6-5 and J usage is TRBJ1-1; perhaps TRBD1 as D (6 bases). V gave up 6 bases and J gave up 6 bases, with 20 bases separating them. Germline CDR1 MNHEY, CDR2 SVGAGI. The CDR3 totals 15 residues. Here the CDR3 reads CASRRVGQGSAEAFF. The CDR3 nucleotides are TGTGCCAGCAGGAGGGTAGGGCAGGGGTCCGCTGAAGCTTTCTTT.

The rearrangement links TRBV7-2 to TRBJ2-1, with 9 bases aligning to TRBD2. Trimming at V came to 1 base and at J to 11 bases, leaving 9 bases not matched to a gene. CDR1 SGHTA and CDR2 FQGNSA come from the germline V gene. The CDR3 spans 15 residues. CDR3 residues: CASSLGVSGSRQQFF. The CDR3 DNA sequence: TGTGCCAGCAGCTTAGGTGTTAGCGGGAGTAGGCAGCAGTTCTTC.

CDR3 DNA sequence: TGTGCCAGCAGTTACAGGGTCGGCACTGAAGCTTTCTTT. This translates into CASSYRVGTEAFF. The V gene is TRBV12-3 or TRBV12-4, the J gene TRBJ1-1, with TRBD1 as a possible D gene (6 bases). This CDR3 contains 13 residues. Trimming shortened V by 4 bases and J by 4 bases, and 10 bases separated the two germline ends.

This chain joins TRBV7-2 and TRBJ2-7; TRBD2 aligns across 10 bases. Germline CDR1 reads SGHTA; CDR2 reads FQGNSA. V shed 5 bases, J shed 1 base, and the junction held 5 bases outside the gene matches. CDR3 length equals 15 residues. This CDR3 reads CASSRTSGISYEQYF. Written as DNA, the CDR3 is TGTGCCAGCAGCAGAACTAGCGGGATTTCCTACGAGCAGTACTTC.

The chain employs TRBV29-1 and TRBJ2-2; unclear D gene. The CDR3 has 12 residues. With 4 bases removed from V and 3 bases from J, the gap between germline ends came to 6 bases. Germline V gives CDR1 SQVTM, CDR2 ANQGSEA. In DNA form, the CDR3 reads TGCAGCGTTGTGGCCTACACCGGGGAGCTGTTTTTT. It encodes CSVVAYTGELFF.

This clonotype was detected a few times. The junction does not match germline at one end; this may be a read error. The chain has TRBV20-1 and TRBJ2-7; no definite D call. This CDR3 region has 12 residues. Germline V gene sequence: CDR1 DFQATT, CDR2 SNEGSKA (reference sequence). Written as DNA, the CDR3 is TGTAGTGCTAGAACTTCCGGTGACGAGCAGTACTTC. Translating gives CSARTSGDEQYF.

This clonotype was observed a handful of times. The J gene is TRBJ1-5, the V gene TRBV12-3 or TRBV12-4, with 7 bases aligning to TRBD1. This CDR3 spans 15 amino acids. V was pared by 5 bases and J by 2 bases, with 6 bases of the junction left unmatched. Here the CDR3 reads CASSQGGGGNQPQHF. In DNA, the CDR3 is TGTGCCAGCAGTCAAGGGGGCGGAGGCAATCAGCCCCAGCATTTT.

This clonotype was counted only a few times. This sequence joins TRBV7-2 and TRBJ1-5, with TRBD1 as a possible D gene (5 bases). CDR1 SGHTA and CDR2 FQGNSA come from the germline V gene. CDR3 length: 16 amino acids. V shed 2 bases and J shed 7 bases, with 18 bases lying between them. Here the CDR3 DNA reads TGTGCCAGCAGCTTAAGCGGACGAAGGGGCCAACAGCCCCAGCATTTT. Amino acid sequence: CASSLSGRRGQQPQHF.

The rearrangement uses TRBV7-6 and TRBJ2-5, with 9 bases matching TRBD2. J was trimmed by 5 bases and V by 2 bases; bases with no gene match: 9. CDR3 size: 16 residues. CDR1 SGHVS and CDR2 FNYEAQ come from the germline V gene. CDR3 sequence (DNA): TGTGCCAGCAGCTTACGCACCCTAGCGGGGACGGAGACCCAGTACTTC. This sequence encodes CASSLRTLAGTETQYF.

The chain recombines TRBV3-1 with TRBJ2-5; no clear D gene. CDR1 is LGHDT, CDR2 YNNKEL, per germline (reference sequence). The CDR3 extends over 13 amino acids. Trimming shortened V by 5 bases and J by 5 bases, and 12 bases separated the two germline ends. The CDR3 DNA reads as TGTGCCAGCAGCACCAGAGGAGTCGAGACCCAGTACTTC. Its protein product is CASSTRGVETQYF.

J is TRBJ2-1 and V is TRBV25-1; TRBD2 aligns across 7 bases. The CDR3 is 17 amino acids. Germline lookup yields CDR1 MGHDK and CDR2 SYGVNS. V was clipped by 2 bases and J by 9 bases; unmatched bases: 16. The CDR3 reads CASSEAWGAAGMGEQFF. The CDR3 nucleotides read TGTGCCAGCAGTGAAGCATGGGGCGCAGCGGGAATGGGTGAGCAGTTCTTC. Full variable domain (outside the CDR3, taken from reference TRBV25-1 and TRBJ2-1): EADIYQTPRYLVIGTGKKITLECSQTMGHDKMYWYQQDPGMELHLIHYSYGVNSTEKGDLSSESTVSRIRTEHFPLTLESARPSHTSQYLCASSEAWGAAGMGEQFFGPGTRLTVL.

The CDR3 protein is CASSLGALAKNIQYF. DNA for the CDR3: TGTGCCAGCAGTTTAGGGGCCCTAGCCAAAAACATTCAGTACTTC. This rearrangement joins TRBV27 to TRBJ2-4, with D possibly being TRBD1 (5 bases). V lost 2 bases and J lost 0, with 8 bases in between. Germline V CDR1 and CDR2: MNHEY, SMNVEV (reference sequence). This CDR3 is built from 15 residues.

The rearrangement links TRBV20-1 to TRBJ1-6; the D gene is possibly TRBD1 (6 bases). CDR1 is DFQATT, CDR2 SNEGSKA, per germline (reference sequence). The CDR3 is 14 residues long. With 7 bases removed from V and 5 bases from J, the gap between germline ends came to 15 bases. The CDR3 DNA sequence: TGCAGTGGCGCGCCGGACAGAGATAATTCACCCCTCCACTTT. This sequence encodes CSGAPDRDNSPLHF.

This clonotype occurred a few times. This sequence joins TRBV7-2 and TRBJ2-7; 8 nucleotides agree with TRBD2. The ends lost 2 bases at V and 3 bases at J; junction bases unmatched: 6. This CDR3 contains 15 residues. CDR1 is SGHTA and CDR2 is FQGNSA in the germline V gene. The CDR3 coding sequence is TGTGCCAGCAGCTTAAAGCGGGAGCTTTTCTACGAGCAGTACTTC. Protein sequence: CASSLKRELFYEQYF. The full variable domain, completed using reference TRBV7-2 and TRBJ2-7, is GAGVSQSPSNKVTEKGKDVELRCDPISGHTALYWYRQSLGQGLEFLIYFQGNSAPDKSGLPSDRFSAERTGGSVSTLTIQRTQQEDSAVYLCASSLKRELFYEQYFGPGTRLTVT.